These 17 T cell receptor beta chains originate from one sample sequenced in a study of vaccination effects on CD4 cells after COVID-19. Using immunoSEQ multiplex PCR, the repertoire was profiled, and TCRdb retains in-frame clones only, with some absent. Of around 60,000 clones listed, approximately 79% are singletons. CD4+ T cells specific for antigen were expanded with viral peptide pools by the ViraFEST assay before sequencing. Culture proceeded for about 11 days, and CD4+ T cells were then isolated. None of these healthy vaccinees had been infected with SARS-CoV-2 before vaccination. No cognate antigen is known for these TCRs. The sequences come from CD4+ T cells from PBMCs cultured with HCoV-NL63 spike peptides, collected before COVID-19 vaccination. These receptors all stem from a human donor who received a COVID-19 vaccine.

This clone was detected only once. This chain uses TRBV24-1 with TRBJ2-2; the D gene is possibly TRBD1 (6 bases). Trimming shortened V by 4 bases and J by 7 bases, and 6 bases separated the two germline ends. The CDR3 has 12 amino acids. Looked up from germline, CDR1 is KGHDR and CDR2 is SFDVKD. The CDR3 DNA sequence: TGTGCCACCAGTGAAGGGGGCGGGGAGCTGTTTTTT. Its protein is CATSEGGGELFF.

This clone was found a few times. This rearrangement joins TRBV5-6 to TRBJ1-1; D is unresolved. This CDR3 contains 13 residues. Between the trimmed V and J ends, which lost 1 base and 5 bases, there was a span of 9 bases. In germline, CDR1 is SGHDT, CDR2 YYEEEE. CDR3 coding DNA: TGTGCCAGCAGCTTGTTACTGGGAACTGAAGCTTTCTTT. Translation gives CASSLLLGTEAFF.

This chain links TRBV24-1 with TRBJ2-1; D gene uncertain. With 6 bases removed from V and 7 bases from J, the gap between germline ends came to 9 bases. This CDR3 contains 12 residues. From germline, CDR1 is KGHDR and CDR2 SFDVKD. The CDR3 DNA sequence: TGTGCCACCAGTTCCCTTGAGAATGAGCAGTTCTTC. Protein product: CATSSLENEQFF.

This clone was seen a single time. This chain uses TRBV5-1 with TRBJ2-5, with D hard to call. The CDR3 has 13 residues. The V and J ends lost 4 bases and 5 bases respectively, with 12 bases between them. CDR1 is SGHRS and CDR2 is YFSETQ in the germline V gene. Here the CDR3 reads CASSPGTTETQYF. For the CDR3, the DNA is TGCGCCAGCAGCCCTGGAACGACCGAGACCCAGTACTTC.

This chain connects TRBV7-8 to TRBJ2-3, with D hard to call. V dropped 7 bases and J dropped 2 bases, with 13 bases sitting between them. Germline values: CDR1 SGHVS, CDR2 FQNEAQ. The CDR3 sequence is 14 residues long. CDR3: CASNRLVNTDTQYF. The CDR3 DNA sequence: TGTGCCAGCAACCGACTGGTAAACACAGATACGCAGTATTTT. Full variable domain (rest looked up from reference TRBV7-8 and TRBJ2-3): GAGVSQSPRYKVAKRGQDVALRCDPISGHVSLFWYQQALGQGPEFLTYFQNEAQLDKSGLPSDRFFAERPEGSVSTLKIQRTQQEDSAVYLCASNRLVNTDTQYFGPGTRLTVL.

The chain has TRBV5-5 and TRBJ1-2; the D gene is possibly TRBD1 (6 bases). V gave up 4 bases and J gave up 3 bases, with 19 bases separating them. Germline V gives CDR1 SGHKS, CDR2 YYEKEE (reference sequence). The CDR3 length is 16 residues. The CDR3 region has the DNA TGTGCCAGCAGCCTTTACACAGGGAGGAGCGACTATGGCTACACCTTC. This gives the protein CASSLYTGRSDYGYTF.

This sequence joins TRBV4-1 and TRBJ1-5; D is uncertain. The CDR3 length is 12 residues. Germline V lookup: CDR1 MGHRA, CDR2 YSYEKL. Between the trimmed V and J ends, which lost 4 bases and 9 bases, there was a span of 10 bases. The CDR3 spells CASSPPWGPQHF. The CDR3 DNA reads as TGCGCCAGCAGCCCTCCCTGGGGGCCCCAGCATTTT.

V is TRBV27 and J is TRBJ1-1; D possibly corresponds to TRBD1 (5 bases). From germline, CDR1 is MNHEY and CDR2 SMNVEV (reference sequence). The CDR3 runs 15 residues. Trimming removed 5 bases from V and 9 bases from J, with 22 bases in between. The CDR3 spells CASSRHQGMWAQAFF. The CDR3 bases are TGTGCCAGCAGTCGACACCAGGGTATGTGGGCTCAAGCTTTCTTT.

The chain joins TRBV2 to TRBJ2-5, with TRBD2 matching over 10 bases. The CDR3 runs 13 residues. J lost 1 base, V lost 9 bases, and 2 bases had no gene match. Germline V lookup: CDR1 SNHLY, CDR2 FYNNEI. CDR3: CASQRGGQETQYF. The CDR3 DNA follows: TGTGCCAGTCAGCGGGGGGGCCAAGAGACCCAGTACTTC. Supplemented by reference TRBV2 and TRBJ2-5, the full variable domain reads EPEVTQTPSHQVTQMGQEVILRCVPISNHLYFYWYRQILGQKVEFLVSFYNNEISEKSEIFDDQFSVERPDGSNFTLKIRSTKLEDSAMYFCASQRGGQETQYFGPGTRLLVL.

The rearrangement joins TRBV5-6 to TRBJ2-5, with TRBD1 matching over 8 bases. CDR3 size: 16 residues. V gave up 0 bases and J gave up 4 bases; unmatched junction bases: 8. The germline CDR1 and CDR2 sequences are SGHDT and YYEEEE. As DNA, the CDR3 is TGTGCCAGCAGCTTGGTTCAGGGGGCTAAGGGAGAGACCCAGTACTTC. It encodes CASSLVQGAKGETQYF.

This clone was detected only once. The gene calls are TRBV5-5 and TRBJ1-3; the D is unclear. CDR1 is SGHKS, CDR2 YYEKEE, per germline (reference sequence). Trimming removed 0 bases at V and 0 bases at J, with 7 bases between. The CDR3 is 15 amino acids. CDR3 loop: CASSLVGSSGNTIYF. The CDR3 DNA reads as TGTGCCAGCAGCTTGGTCGGGAGCTCTGGAAACACCATATATTTT.

The count of this clone is one. The chain employs TRBV14 and TRBJ1-4, with D perhaps TRBD1 (6 bases). V lost 6 bases and J lost 8, with 10 bases in between. CDR1 is SGHDN, CDR2 FVKESK, per germline. The CDR3 contains 12 residues. DNA for the CDR3: TGTGCCAGCAGAAGGACAGCCGAAAAACTGTTTTTT. It encodes CASRRTAEKLFF.

This chain links TRBV24-1 with TRBJ2-7, with D unresolved. In germline, CDR1 is KGHDR, CDR2 SFDVKD. This CDR3 spans 13 amino acids. With 2 bases removed from V and 7 bases from J, the gap between germline ends came to 11 bases. CDR3 residues: CATSDSFPGEQYV. CDR3 nucleotides: TGTGCCACCAGTGATTCGTTCCCCGGGGAGCAGTACGTC.

The chain uses TRBV5-6 and TRBJ2-7, with a tentative D call TRBD1 (5 bases). This CDR3 comprises 13 residues. V was cut by 0 bases and J by 2 bases, with 6 bases left in between. In germline, CDR1 is SGHDT, CDR2 YYEEEE. CDR3 in DNA: TGTGCCAGCAGCTTGGACAGGACCTACGAGCAGTACGTC. Residues: CASSLDRTYEQYV.

V is TRBV20-1 and J is TRBJ1-2; unclear D gene. With 5 bases removed from V and 5 bases from J, the gap between germline ends came to 9 bases. The V gene's germline CDR1 is DFQATT and CDR2 SNEGSKA (reference sequence). This CDR3 is built from 11 residues. The CDR3 DNA sequence: TGCAGTGCTCGGCGGGTATATGGCTACACCTTC. Translation: CSARRVYGYTF.

The rearrangement joins TRBV10-3 to TRBJ1-2; possibly TRBD1 for D (5 bases). The CDR3 contains 18 residues. The V gene's germline CDR1 is ENHRY and CDR2 SYGVKD. The V end lost 0 bases, the J end lost 4 bases, and 21 bases lay between the germline ends. The CDR3 protein is CAISESSPRAGNSYGYTF. The CDR3 DNA follows: TGTGCCATCAGTGAGTCGAGTCCCAGGGCCGGGAACAGCTATGGCTACACCTTC.

The chain links TRBV30 to TRBJ1-6, with D unclear. The germline CDR1 and CDR2 sequences are GTSNPN and SVGIG (reference sequence). V was clipped by 0 bases and J by 9 bases, with 18 bases between them. The CDR3 extends over 16 amino acids. CDR3 DNA sequence: TGTGCCTGGAGTGTACATACGGGGTTGGGTTTTTCACCCCTCCACTTT. Translation gives CAWSVHTGLGFSPLHF.